The 20 T cell receptor beta chains in this list originate from one sample, sequenced in a study of a mutant IDH1 vaccine in newly diagnosed glioma. Specified time point: week 5, during vaccination. Doses consisted of 300 ug of mutant IDH1 20-mer peptide each, paired with topical imiquimod. Clones were sequenced by immunoSEQ multiplex PCR, and TCRdb holds only the in-frame ones, with some missing. Of around 32,000 clones in the sample, approximately 90% are singletons; the top ten hold more than 2.5%. These receptors' targets are unknown. The sample here was peripheral blood mononuclear cells (PBMCs), taken from a glioma patient whose treatment included an IDH1 peptide vaccine. The origin of the receptors is a woman aged 40 to 55 with glioma. Some clones in this sample may be carry-over from other donors' samples.

This clone came up a few times. The CDR3 region is CASSQAGVGDTQYF. CDR3 nucleotides: TGTGCCAGCAGCCAAGCGGGAGTGGGAGATACGCAGTATTTT. The rearrangement uses TRBV4-2 and TRBJ2-3, with D tentatively TRBD2 (6 bases). V was pared by 1 base and J by 5 bases, with 10 bases between. This CDR3 has 14 residues. Germline V gene data show CDR1 as LGHNA and CDR2 as YNFKEQ.

The chain employs TRBV28 and TRBJ1-1, with D perhaps TRBD1 (6 bases). The V end lost 3 bases, the J end lost 10 bases, and 15 bases lay between the germline ends. The V gene's germline CDR1 is MDHEN and CDR2 SYDVKM. This CDR3 contains 13 residues. The CDR3 coding sequence is TGTGCCAGCAGTTTTGGGACATCTTCGGGAGCTTTCTTT. This gives the protein CASSFGTSSGAFF.

The V gene is TRBV5-1, the J gene TRBJ2-2, with a tentative D call TRBD2 (6 bases). Trimming removed 1 base at V and 5 bases at J, with 9 bases between. The V gene's germline CDR1 is SGHRS and CDR2 YFSETQ. The CDR3 loop spans 14 amino acids. CDR3 sequence: CASSLLAGTGELFF. The CDR3 DNA reads as TGCGCCAGCAGCTTGCTCGCGGGGACCGGGGAGCTGTTTTTT.

The sample holds one count of this clone. The rearrangement links TRBV7-2 to TRBJ2-7; maybe TRBD1 (6 bases). V lost 4 bases, J lost 6 bases, and 13 bases lay in between. The CDR3 length is 13 residues. Germline V gene lookup returns CDR1 SGHTA and CDR2 FQGNSA. CDR3 nucleotide sequence: TGTGCCAGCAGCTCCGTTCGAGGGGGCGAGCAGTACTTC. Residues: CASSSVRGGEQYF.

The chain combines TRBV7-2 with TRBJ2-2; D remains unclear. V was clipped by 1 base and J by 4 bases, with 1 base between them. The germline V gene encodes CDR1 SGHTA and CDR2 FQGNSA. There are 12 residues in the CDR3. In DNA, the CDR3 is TGTGCCAGCAGCTTAGTCACCGGGGAGCTGTTTTTT. It translates to CASSLVTGELFF.

V usage is TRBV5-6 and J usage is TRBJ1-2; 9 nucleotides line up with TRBD1. The CDR3 totals 12 residues. Germline trimming cut 5 bases from V and 11 bases from J; bases unmatched to any gene: 7. Germline V gene lookup returns CDR1 SGHDT and CDR2 YYEEEE. Here the CDR3 DNA reads TGTGCCAGCAGTCCCGGGACAGGGAGATACACCTTC. Its translation is CASSPGTGRYTF.

The genes are TRBV9 and TRBJ2-5, with D perhaps matching TRBD1 or TRBD2 (6 bases each). The V end was cut by 0 bases, the J end by 2 bases, with 11 bases between. This CDR3 is built from 15 residues. Looked up from germline, CDR1 is SGDLS and CDR2 is YYNGEE. The CDR3, as DNA: TGTGCCAGCAGCGTAGATACGGGGGCACAAGAGACCCAGTACTTC. It translates to CASSVDTGAQETQYF.

The chain uses TRBV7-9 and TRBJ2-3, with no clear D. The germline CDR1 and CDR2 sequences are SEHNR and FQNEAQ (reference sequence). V was shortened by 7 bases and J by 2 bases, with 16 bases between the two germline ends. The CDR3 totals 15 residues. CDR3 sequence (DNA): TGTGCCAGCAATCCCCTTTCCTCATCCACAGATACGCAGTATTTT. This translates into CASNPLSSSTDTQYF.

This sequence joins TRBV6-5 and TRBJ2-2, with a possible D match to TRBD2 (5 bases). CDR3 size: 15 residues. Germline V CDR1 and CDR2: MNHEY, SVGAGI. Trimming stripped 2 bases from V and 0 bases from J, with 7 bases between. CDR3 in amino acids: CASSYADSNTGELFF. The CDR3 region has the DNA TGTGCCAGCAGTTACGCGGACTCGAACACCGGGGAGCTGTTTTTT.

The V and J genes are TRBV4-3 and TRBJ2-7; TRBD2 might be the D (6 bases). The germline CDR1 and CDR2 sequences are LGHNA and YSLEER. This CDR3 region has 15 residues. V was shortened by 4 bases and J by 0 bases, with 13 bases between the two germline ends. This chain's CDR3 is CASSRERAPSYEQYF. In nucleotides, the CDR3 is TGCGCCAGCAGCCGAGAGCGGGCTCCCTCCTACGAGCAGTACTTC.

The chain is built from TRBV4-1 and TRBJ2-5; 10 positions agree with TRBD2. Germline CDR1 reads MGHRA; CDR2 reads YSYEKL. Unmatched junction bases numbered 5, after V lost 0 bases and J lost 7 bases. The CDR3 loop spans 15 amino acids. This CDR3 reads CASSQDRTSGLTQYF. The CDR3 DNA follows: TGCGCCAGCAGCCAAGATAGGACTAGCGGCCTGACCCAGTACTTC.

The CDR3 nucleotides are TGTGCCAGCAGTTCAGTGAGCAATCAGCCCCAGCATTTT. Encoded protein: CASSSVSNQPQHF. The rearrangement links TRBV2 to TRBJ1-5; D unclear. The germline gives CDR1 SNHLY, CDR2 FYNNEI. The CDR3 extends over 13 amino acids. V was shortened by 5 bases and J by 1 base, with 6 bases between the two germline ends.

The J gene is TRBJ1-6, the V gene TRBV5-8; D unclear. The CDR3 is 14 residues long. The V end was cut by 1 base, the J end by 4 bases, with 6 bases between. CDR1 SGHTS and CDR2 YDEGEE come from the germline V gene. This CDR3 is CASSLRGYNSPLHF. The CDR3 bases are TGTGCCAGCAGCTTGAGAGGGTATAATTCACCCCTCCACTTT.

J is TRBJ1-6 and V is TRBV19; 8 bases are a match to TRBD1. This CDR3 has 15 amino acids. Per germline, CDR1 LNHDA and CDR2 SQIVND (reference sequence). Trimming at V came to 7 bases and at J to 7 bases, leaving 9 bases not matched to a gene. The CDR3 reads CASKREDRANSPLHF. The CDR3 DNA reads TGTGCCAGTAAAAGGGAGGACAGGGCGAATTCACCCCTCCACTTT.

This chain connects TRBV6-6 to TRBJ2-3; D call uncertain. Germline loops: CDR1 MNHNY, CDR2 SVGAGI (reference sequence). The V end was cut by 6 bases, the J end by 2 bases, with 6 bases between. The CDR3 runs to 12 residues. CDR3 coding DNA: TGTGCCAGCAGGGACCACACAGATACGCAGTATTTT. This encodes CASRDHTDTQYF.

This clone was seen a few times. This sequence joins TRBV7-3 and TRBJ2-2; no clear D. The germline V gene has CDR1 SGHTA and CDR2 FQGTGA. The CDR3 has 12 residues. Trimming stripped 4 bases from V and 5 bases from J, with 5 bases between. The CDR3 region has the DNA TGTGCCAGCAGCTCACGAACCGGGGAGCTGTTTTTT. Residues: CASSSRTGELFF.

The V and J genes are TRBV21-1 and TRBJ2-3; the table's D call of TRBD1 was not tested on the DNA. TRBV21-1 is a listed pseudogene. The CDR3 totals 11 residues. DNA for the CDR3: TGTGTGGTACAGTACACAGATACGCAGTATTTT. Its protein is CVVQYTDTQYF.

The rearrangement uses TRBV11-3 and TRBJ2-2; D is unresolved. The germline gives CDR1 SGHNT, CDR2 YENEEA. V was clipped by 5 bases and J by 5 bases, with 6 bases between them. The CDR3 is made up of 12 amino acids. DNA for the CDR3: TGTGCCAGCAGCCCAAGGACCGGGGAGCTGTTTTTT. Its translation: CASSPRTGELFF.

This clone was counted between two and nine times. The chain links TRBV6-5 to TRBJ1-1; 8 nucleotides match TRBD1. The CDR3 runs to 15 residues. Germline assignment: CDR1 MNHEY and CDR2 SVGAGI. V gave up 3 bases and J gave up 4 bases; unmatched junction bases: 7. Here the CDR3 DNA reads TGTGCCAGCAGTTATGGACAGGGTTTTCGCACTGAAGCTTTCTTT. Translated, it gives CASSYGQGFRTEAFF.

J is TRBJ1-1 and V is TRBV5-5; possible D gene TRBD1, 6 bases. Looked up from germline, CDR1 is SGHKS and CDR2 is YYEKEE (reference sequence). The CDR3 contains 13 residues. V was trimmed by 3 bases and J by 1 base, leaving 7 bases between them. The CDR3 DNA reads as TGTGCCAGCAGCTGGGACACGAACACTGAAGCTTTCTTT. Protein: CASSWDTNTEAFF.